The clone carrying this T cell receptor (beta chain) was seen only a few times. Its antigen is unknown. The TCR beta CDR3 regions underwent amplification using RNA transcripts as the source. HTBI primers were employed in a first-round RT-PCR of the TCR CDR3. TCRdb independently ran MiXCR on the multiplex PCR reads; one entry per CDR3 protein. The repertoire holds under 400,000 distinct CDR3 sequences, 20% to 25% seen once, with around half in the top ten. Those with hyperthyroidism were 18 to 65 years old, newly diagnosed, and ill for under 2 months. Germline V CDR1 and CDR2: SGHAT, FQNNGV. The V gene lost 6 bases and the J gene lost 3 bases, with 18 bases spanning the gap. The CDR3 has 15 residues. These data originate in a study of T cells in Graves' hyperthyroidism and ophthalmopathy. Study results and limitations: Most clonotypes expanded in the thyroid (above 0.001) were also present in blood. Through a model of 13 V-J features, ophthalmopathy was separated from stable hyperthyroidism.

Specimen: blood. The V and J genes are TRBV11-2 and TRBJ2-7; perhaps TRBD2 as D (7 bases). The sequence came from a woman aged 50 to 60 with Graves' hyperthyroidism. CDR3 DNA: TGTGCCAGCAGTACGACGGGGGGCAGTATCTACGAGCAGTACTTC. This translates into CASSTTGGSIYEQYF.